Listed here are 25 T cell receptor beta chains from one sample, sequenced in a study of T cell responses to AZD1222 COVID-19 vaccine. Generated by immunoSEQ multiplex PCR, the TCRdb table keeps only in-frame clones and is missing some. Among roughly 140,000 clones listed, 85% to 95% were seen once. The sequences come from peripheral blood, collected on day 0 of AZD1222 vaccination. The receptor source for this set is an adult in good health.

The chain has TRBV5-1 and TRBJ2-2; 7 bases fit TRBD2. Germline V lookup: CDR1 SGHRS, CDR2 YFSETQ. This CDR3 is built from 14 residues. Trimming removed 7 bases from V and 6 bases from J; junction bases left unmatched: 9. The CDR3 region is CASSWEGVAGELFF. In DNA, the CDR3 is TGCGCCAGCTCGTGGGAGGGAGTGGCCGGGGAGCTGTTTTTT.

This clone is a singleton in its sample. CDR3 nucleotides: TGTGCCAGCACTACCTGGGGGAGGGAAAAACTGTTTTTT. It specifies CASTTWGREKLFF. The V gene is TRBV2, the J gene TRBJ1-4; TRBD1 might be the D (5 bases). V dropped 7 bases and J dropped 8 bases, with 14 bases sitting between them. This CDR3 region has 13 residues. Germline V lookup: CDR1 SNHLY, CDR2 FYNNEI.

The table lists this clone with a count of one. V is TRBV6-5 and J is TRBJ1-1; D remains unclear. The CDR3 spans 14 residues. Germline V CDR1 and CDR2: MNHEY, SVGAGI. V shed 6 bases and J shed 0 bases, with 11 bases lying between them. The CDR3 nucleotides read TGTGCCAGCAGGGGTGGGGTATTGAACACTGAAGCTTTCTTT. This translates into CASRGGVLNTEAFF.

The chain couples TRBV27 to TRBJ2-7; D possibly corresponds to TRBD2 (6 bases). Germline CDR1 reads MNHEY; CDR2 reads SMNVEV (reference sequence). V was shortened by 6 bases and J by 9 bases, with 18 bases between the two germline ends. The CDR3 extends over 13 amino acids. The CDR3 region has the DNA TGTGCCAGCAGCCGGGGACTGGAATTAGGGCAGTACTTC. This codes for CASSRGLELGQYF.

The chain combines TRBV5-6 with TRBJ2-7; 8 positions match TRBD1. V shed 2 bases and J 1 base; nucleotides not matched to a gene: 5. The CDR3 is 15 amino acids. Per the germline V gene, CDR1 is SGHDT and CDR2 is YYEEEE. The CDR3 sequence: CASSFRDRNSYEQYF. For the CDR3, the DNA is TGTGCCAGCAGCTTCCGGGACAGGAATTCCTACGAGCAGTACTTC. Filled out from reference TRBV5-6 and TRBJ2-7, the complete variable domain reads DAGVTQSPTHLIKTRGQQVTLRCSPKSGHDTVSWYQQALGQGPQFIFQYYEEEERQRGNFPDRFSGHQFPNYSSELNVNALLLGDSALYLCASSFRDRNSYEQYFGPGTRLTVT.

The V and J genes are TRBV5-4 and TRBJ2-3; 7 nucleotides agree with TRBD1. V lost 0 bases, J lost 0 bases, and 4 bases stayed unmatched. The CDR3 has 16 residues. CDR1 and CDR2 from the germline V gene are SGHNT and YYREEE (reference sequence). CDR3 amino acids: CASSLGIQGSTDTQYF. Written as DNA, the CDR3 is TGTGCCAGCAGCTTGGGCATACAGGGGAGCACAGATACGCAGTATTTT.

The chain combines TRBV5-1 with TRBJ1-6; possibly TRBD1 for D (5 bases). V gave up 3 bases and J gave up 9 bases, with 13 bases separating them. The CDR3 spans 14 residues. Germline CDR1 SGHRS, CDR2 YFSETQ. The DNA for the CDR3 is TGCGCCAGCAGCTCCGCGACAGCTTCTTCACCCCTCCACTTT. Protein product: CASSSATASSPLHF.

The chain joins TRBV7-9 to TRBJ1-4; D remains unclear. V shed 1 base and J shed 8 bases, with 5 bases lying between them. CDR3 length equals 12 residues. Per germline, CDR1 SEHNR and CDR2 FQNEAQ (reference sequence). DNA of the CDR3: TGTGCCAGCAGCTTAGTCGTGGAAAAACTGTTTTTT. Translation: CASSLVVEKLFF.

The chain carries TRBV18 and TRBJ2-3; D gene unclear. V dropped 2 bases and J dropped 4 bases, with 7 bases sitting between them. Germline CDR1 KGHSH, CDR2 LQKENI. This CDR3 is built from 13 residues. DNA of the CDR3: TGTGCCAGCTCACCAGTGGCCTCAGATACGCAGTATTTT. It specifies CASSPVASDTQYF.

The chain uses TRBV3-1 (or the pseudogene TRBV3-2) and TRBJ2-7; possible D gene TRBD2, 7 bases. Germline CDR1 is LGHDT and CDR2 is YNNKEL (reference sequence). The CDR3 length is 16 residues. V lost 6 bases, J lost 2 bases, and 20 bases lay in between. The CDR3 is CASSSWGASGTYEQYF. The DNA of the CDR3 is TGTGCCAGCAGTTCTTGGGGGGCTAGCGGAACCTACGAGCAGTACTTC.

This chain joins TRBV2 and TRBJ1-1; weak D call: TRBD1 (5 bases). Germline V gene sequence: CDR1 SNHLY, CDR2 FYNNEI. V gave up 1 base and J gave up 10 bases, with 13 bases separating them. The CDR3 is 13 amino acids. CDR3 sequence: CASSEERQGRAFF. In DNA, the CDR3 is TGTGCCAGCAGTGAAGAACGGCAGGGCCGAGCTTTCTTT.

The chain couples TRBV9 to TRBJ1-6; TRBD1 might be the D (5 bases). Trimming stripped 7 bases from V and 9 bases from J, with 17 bases between. Looked up from germline, CDR1 is SGDLS and CDR2 is YYNGEE. The CDR3 loop spans 14 amino acids. CDR3 in DNA: TGTGCCAGCGGGACCGCAGAGCAGGGTTCACCCCTCCACTTT. It specifies CASGTAEQGSPLHF.

This rearrangement joins TRBV19 to TRBJ2-3; 8 nucleotides agree with TRBD2. Germline CDR1 LNHDA, CDR2 SQIVND (reference sequence). Trimming took 7 bases from V and 4 from J; bases not matched to a gene: 16. The CDR3 runs to 17 residues. CDR3 nucleotides: TGTGCCAGTACCCGACGGTTGCGGGGGGCCGACGCAGATACGCAGTATTTT. As protein: CASTRRLRGADADTQYF.

The chain recombines TRBV19 with TRBJ1-2; D not certain. CDR3 length equals 14 residues. The V gene lost 4 bases and the J gene lost 4 bases, with 13 bases spanning the gap. From germline, CDR1 is LNHDA and CDR2 SQIVND (reference sequence). The chain's CDR3 is CASSRASILYGYTF. The CDR3 DNA reads TGTGCCAGTAGTAGGGCTTCAATACTCTATGGCTACACCTTC.

The chain couples TRBV18 to TRBJ2-5; weak D call: TRBD1 (6 bases). This CDR3 spans 13 amino acids. The ends were cut back, 2 bases at V and 5 bases at J, with 9 bases in the middle. CDR1 KGHSH and CDR2 LQKENI come from the germline V gene. The CDR3, as DNA: TGTGCCAGCTCACCAAGGGGGATGGAGACCCAGTACTTC. It translates to CASSPRGMETQYF.

The chain joins TRBV27 to TRBJ1-3; D is possibly TRBD1 (5 bases). There are 15 residues in the CDR3. V was cut by 2 bases and J by 0 bases, with 8 bases left in between. Germline V lookup: CDR1 MNHEY, CDR2 SMNVEV (reference sequence). The CDR3 coding sequence is TGTGCCAGCAGTTTAAGGGGAGGCTCTGGAAACACCATATATTTT. It yields the protein CASSLRGGSGNTIYF.

The chain uses TRBV5-4 and TRBJ1-2, with D perhaps matching TRBD1 (5 bases). The germline V gene encodes CDR1 SGHNT and CDR2 YYREEE (reference sequence). Trimming removed 1 base from V and 2 bases from J, with 9 bases in between. This CDR3 has 14 amino acids. Here the CDR3 DNA reads TGTGCCAGCAGCTTGCGGGACTCCAACTATGGCTACACCTTC. Translating gives CASSLRDSNYGYTF.

The chain couples TRBV7-9 to TRBJ2-1; D unresolved. Germline V gene lookup returns CDR1 SEHNR and CDR2 FQNEAQ (reference sequence). V lost 2 bases and J lost 7, with 15 bases in between. The CDR3 runs to 15 residues. The CDR3 spells CASSLRSALGNEQFF. The CDR3 DNA reads as TGTGCCAGCAGCTTAAGGTCAGCCCTAGGGAATGAGCAGTTCTTC. Together with reference TRBV7-9 and TRBJ2-1, the CDR3 gives the full variable domain: DTGVSQNPRHKITKRGQNVTFRCDPISEHNRLYWYRQTLGQGPEFLTYFQNEAQLEKSRLLSDRFSAERPKGSFSTLEIQRTEQGDSAMYLCASSLRSALGNEQFFGPGTRLTVL.

This chain uses TRBV15 with TRBJ1-5, with a weak D call TRBD1 (5 bases). The V end lost 8 bases, the J end lost 3 bases, and 11 bases lay between the germline ends. The CDR3 is made up of 13 amino acids. Germline V CDR1 and CDR2: LNHNV, YYDKDF (reference sequence). The CDR3 DNA reads as TGTGCCACCGGTAGCAGGGCCAATCAGCCCCAGCATTTT. Residues: CATGSRANQPQHF.

The CDR3, as DNA: TGCGCCAGCAGCGGGTCGGGCACTGAAGCTTTCTTT. This sequence encodes CASSGSGTEAFF. The chain has TRBV5-1 and TRBJ1-1; D is undetermined. Trimming took 4 bases from V and 4 from J, leaving 8 bases between them. Germline CDR1 reads SGHRS; CDR2 reads YFSETQ. This CDR3 has 12 amino acids.

This rearrangement joins TRBV6-5 to TRBJ1-4; no clear D gene. Germline V gives CDR1 MNHEY, CDR2 SVGAGI. This CDR3 region has 15 residues. Between the trimmed V and J ends, which lost 4 bases and 0 bases, there was a span of 9 bases. The CDR3 loop reads CASSWTYSTNEKLFF. The CDR3 bases are TGTGCCAGCAGTTGGACTTACTCAACTAATGAAAAACTGTTTTTT.

This rearrangement joins TRBV5-4 to TRBJ2-1; 8 bases align to TRBD2. The ends lost 4 bases at V and 10 bases at J; junction bases unmatched: 7. Per germline, CDR1 SGHNT and CDR2 YYREEE (reference sequence). The CDR3 covers 13 residues. The CDR3 spells CASSLTSDREQFF. The DNA for the CDR3 is TGTGCCAGCAGCCTGACTAGCGACAGAGAGCAGTTCTTC. Together with reference TRBV5-4 and TRBJ2-1, the CDR3 gives the full variable domain: ETGVTQSPTHLIKTRGQQVTLRCSSQSGHNTVSWYQQALGQGPQFIFQYYREEENGRGNFPPRFSGLQFPNYSSELNVNALELDDSALYLCASSLTSDREQFFGPGTRLTVL.

The J gene is TRBJ1-2, the V gene TRBV3-1 (or the pseudogene TRBV3-2), with D hard to call. V was shortened by 3 bases and J by 5 bases, with 13 bases between the two germline ends. The germline V gene has CDR1 LGHDT and CDR2 YNNKEL (reference sequence). This CDR3 region has 14 residues. The CDR3 spells CASSHPTKSYGYTF. CDR3 coding DNA: TGTGCCAGCAGCCACCCCACTAAGTCTTATGGCTACACCTTC.

The chain carries TRBV7-3 and TRBJ1-6; TRBD1 matches 7 bases. The V gene's germline CDR1 is SGHTA and CDR2 FQGTGA. This CDR3 region has 15 residues. With 5 bases clipped from V and 7 bases from J, the junction kept 8 bases outside the gene matches. In DNA, the CDR3 is TGTGCCAGCAGCGCGACCGGGACAGTAAATTCACCCCTCCACTTT. Translated, it gives CASSATGTVNSPLHF. The full variable domain, its missing parts supplied by reference TRBV7-3 and TRBJ1-6, is GAGVSQTPSNKVTEKGKYVELRCDPISGHTALYWYRQSLGQGPEFLIYFQGTGAADDSGLPNDRFFAVRPEGSVSTLKIQRTERGDSAVYLCASSATGTVNSPLHFGNGTRLTVT.

The rearrangement links TRBV7-3 to TRBJ2-5; TRBD2 is a possible D gene (5 bases). V dropped 3 bases and J dropped 5 bases, with 10 bases sitting between them. The CDR3 extends over 13 amino acids. Germline CDR1 SGHTA, CDR2 FQGTGA. The CDR3 here is CASSFGRGETQYF. Written as DNA, the CDR3 is TGTGCCAGCAGCTTTGGACGGGGTGAGACCCAGTACTTC.